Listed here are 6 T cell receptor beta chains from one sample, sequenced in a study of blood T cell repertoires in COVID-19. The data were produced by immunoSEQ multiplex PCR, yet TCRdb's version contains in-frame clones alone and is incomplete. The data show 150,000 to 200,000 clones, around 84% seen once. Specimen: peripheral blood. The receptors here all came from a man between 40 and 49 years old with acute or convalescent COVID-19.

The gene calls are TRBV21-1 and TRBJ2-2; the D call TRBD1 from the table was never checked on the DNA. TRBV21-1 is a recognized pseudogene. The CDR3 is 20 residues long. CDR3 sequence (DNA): TGTGCCAGCAGCAATTACCGGGGGGACAGGGGCCTATTGAACACCGGGGAGCTGTTTTTT. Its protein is CASSNYRGDRGLLNTGELFF.

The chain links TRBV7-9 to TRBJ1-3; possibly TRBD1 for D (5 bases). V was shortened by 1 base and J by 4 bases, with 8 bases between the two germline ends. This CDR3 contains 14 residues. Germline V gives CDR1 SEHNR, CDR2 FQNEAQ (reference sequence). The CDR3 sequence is CASSLETAGNTIYF. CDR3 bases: TGTGCCAGCAGCTTAGAGACAGCAGGAAACACCATATATTTT.

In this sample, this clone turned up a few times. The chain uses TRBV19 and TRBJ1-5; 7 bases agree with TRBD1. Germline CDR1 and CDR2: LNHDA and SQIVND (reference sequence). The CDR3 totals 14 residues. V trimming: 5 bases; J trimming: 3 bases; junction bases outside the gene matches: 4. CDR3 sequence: CASSAGTVNQPQHF. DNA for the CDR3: TGTGCCAGTAGTGCCGGGACAGTCAATCAGCCCCAGCATTTT.

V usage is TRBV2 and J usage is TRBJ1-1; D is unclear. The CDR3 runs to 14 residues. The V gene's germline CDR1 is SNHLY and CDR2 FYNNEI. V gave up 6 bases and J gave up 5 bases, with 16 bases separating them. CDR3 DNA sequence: TGTGCCAGCAGGAAAACGGGTCTTGGGACTGAAGCTTTCTTT. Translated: CASRKTGLGTEAFF.

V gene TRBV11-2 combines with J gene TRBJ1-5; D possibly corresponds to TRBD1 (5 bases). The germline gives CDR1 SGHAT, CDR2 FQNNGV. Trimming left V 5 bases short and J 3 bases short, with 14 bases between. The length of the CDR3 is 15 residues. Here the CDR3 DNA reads TGTGCCAGCAGCCGAACAACAGGATTCAATCAGCCCCAGCATTTT. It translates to CASSRTTGFNQPQHF.

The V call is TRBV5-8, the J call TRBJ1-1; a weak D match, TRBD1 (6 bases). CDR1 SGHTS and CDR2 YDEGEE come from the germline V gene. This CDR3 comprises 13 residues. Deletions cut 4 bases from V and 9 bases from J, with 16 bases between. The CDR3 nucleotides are TGTGCCAGCAGCCTTCGGCCGGACAGCAAAGCTTTCTTT. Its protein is CASSLRPDSKAFF.